The count of the clone carrying this TCR beta chain is one. Clinical history reported by participants formed the basis on which cohorts were assigned. Sequencing used immunoSEQ multiplex PCR; TCRdb keeps in-frame clones, though not all of them. The sample lists 150,000 to 200,000 clones, about nine tenths occurring once. The CDR3 contains 12 residues. Germline CDR1 is MDHEN and CDR2 is SYDVKM. Trimming cost V 4 bases and J 6 bases, with 6 bases left between them. This entry comes from a study of blood T cell repertoires in COVID-19. Sequencing input: PBMCs or T cells enriched from blood (not recorded which). V gene TRBV28 combines with J gene TRBJ2-2; D unresolved. The clonotype was recovered from a woman aged 18-29 years who had recovered from COVID-19. CDR3 nucleotides: TGTGCCAGCAGTTCCCGGGCCGGGGAGCTGTTTTTT. It specifies CASSSRAGELFF.